These T cell receptor beta chains were read from a single sample in a study of T cell responses to AZD1222 COVID-19 vaccine. Produced via immunoSEQ multiplex PCR; TCRdb's table is partial and in-frame only. The sample gives fewer than 110,000 clones, 90% of which show up once; about 5% is in the top ten. This specimen consisted of peripheral blood, obtained on day 0 of AZD1222 vaccination. These receptors all stem from an adult in good health. Both conserved end residues are part of each CDR3. Fields, in order: V gene, CDR3 protein.

V gene: TRBV15; CDR3 protein: CATSRSDPGRHVLYGYTF
V gene: TRBV29-1; CDR3 protein: CSVDWTYRGTDTQYF
V gene: TRBV30; CDR3 protein: CAWSMGTSGGGYEQYF
V gene: TRBV5-1; CDR3 protein: CASSTLTGGNEKLFF
V gene: TRBV27; CDR3 protein: CASSLSGTSGGFEQFF
V gene: TRBV7-9; CDR3 protein: CASSLVLGNEQYF
V gene: TRBV7-9; CDR3 protein: CASSLVGGEKLFF
V gene: TRBV19; CDR3 protein: CASSMGDGNQPQHF
V gene: TRBV30; CDR3 protein: CAWREGNTEAFF
V gene: TRBV4-1; CDR3 protein: CASSQNPTGGNQPQHF
V gene: TRBV29-1; CDR3 protein: CSPDRRHRCRIEQYF
V gene: TRBV7-2; CDR3 protein: CASSPRGLAGYNEQFF
V gene: TRBV14; CDR3 protein: CASSQGVLVPDTQYF
V gene: TRBV12-3/TRBV12-4; CDR3 protein: CASRRGLEAFF
V gene: TRBV6-4; CDR3 protein: CASSDGGLGTDTQYF
V gene: TRBV6-2/TRBV6-3; CDR3 protein: CASSYNGGDYGYTF
V gene: TRBV6-5; CDR3 protein: CASTQEVHTEAFF
V gene: TRBV7-2; CDR3 protein: CASSSQGDTQYF
V gene: TRBV7-3; CDR3 protein: CASSSTPSSYNEQFF
V gene: TRBV9; CDR3 protein: CASSVGGSEKLFF
V gene: TRBV4-3; CDR3 protein: CASGRTDYNSPLHF
V gene: TRBV6-5; CDR3 protein: CASSIQGYSGYTF
V gene: TRBV28; CDR3 protein: CASSSADRGQEQFF
V gene: TRBV27; CDR3 protein: CASSLASGTGVGYTF
V gene: TRBV11-3; CDR3 protein: CASSLGRRQQETQYF
V gene: TRBV6-1; CDR3 protein: CASSEAPRRTQYF
V gene: TRBV11-2; CDR3 protein: CASSSRQGQFF
V gene: TRBV5-1; CDR3 protein: CASSFLAGGRIYEQYF
V gene: TRBV7-9; CDR3 protein: CASSLILTEAFF
V gene: TRBV5-4; CDR3 protein: CASSSPGRAQLYF
V gene: TRBV6-5; CDR3 protein: CASSVLDREKLFF
V gene: TRBV28; CDR3 protein: CASRTPDLFYGYTF
V gene: TRBV5-1; CDR3 protein: CASSLAFRRDNEQFF
V gene: TRBV4-2; CDR3 protein: CASSPRQGTYGYTF
V gene: TRBV19; CDR3 protein: CASRLVGQESYGYTF
V gene: TRBV11-2; CDR3 protein: CASSLGGTGYPIFGYTF
V gene: TRBV7-7; CDR3 protein: CASSLERGGSETQYF
V gene: TRBV13; CDR3 protein: CASSEESAYEQYF
V gene: TRBV30; CDR3 protein: CAWSAGYENEQFF
V gene: TRBV5-4; CDR3 protein: CASSLWGQFLGYTF
V gene: TRBV30; CDR3 protein: CAWSTTSDTEAFF
V gene: TRBV5-5; CDR3 protein: CASSTGTGSNEQYF
V gene: TRBV7-9; CDR3 protein: CASFRGITDTQYF
V gene: TRBV28; CDR3 protein: CASSTTVAGNTIYF
V gene: TRBV6-5; CDR3 protein: CASSYAGRTEAFF